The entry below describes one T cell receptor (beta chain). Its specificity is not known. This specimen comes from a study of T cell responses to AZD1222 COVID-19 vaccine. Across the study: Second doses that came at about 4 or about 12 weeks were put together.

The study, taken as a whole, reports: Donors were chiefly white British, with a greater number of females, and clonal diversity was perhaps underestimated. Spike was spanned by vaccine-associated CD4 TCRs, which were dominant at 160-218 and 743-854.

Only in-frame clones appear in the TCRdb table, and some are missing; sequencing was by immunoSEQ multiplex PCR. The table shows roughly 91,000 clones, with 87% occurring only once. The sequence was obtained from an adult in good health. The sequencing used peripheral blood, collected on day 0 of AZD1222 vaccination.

The CDR3 DNA reads as TGTGCCAGCAGCAGGTGGGGGGACTCAAAGAGAACCCAGTACTTC. This encodes CASSRWGDSKRTQYF. The V call is TRBV5-6, the J call TRBJ2-5; a weak D match, TRBD2 (6 bases). Germline assignment: CDR1 SGHDT and CDR2 YYEEEE. Deletions cut 4 bases from V and 8 bases from J, with 21 bases between. The CDR3 has 15 amino acids.